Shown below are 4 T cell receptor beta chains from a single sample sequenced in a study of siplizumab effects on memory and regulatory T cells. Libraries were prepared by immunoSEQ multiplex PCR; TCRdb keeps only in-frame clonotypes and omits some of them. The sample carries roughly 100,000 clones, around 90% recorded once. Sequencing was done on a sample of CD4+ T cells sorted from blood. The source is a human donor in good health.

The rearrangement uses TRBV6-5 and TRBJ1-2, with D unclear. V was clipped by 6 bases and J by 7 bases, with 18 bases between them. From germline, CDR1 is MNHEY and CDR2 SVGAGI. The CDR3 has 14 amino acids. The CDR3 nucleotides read TGTGCCAGCAGAAATCACAACGAAGGGTCTGGCTACACCTTC. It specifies CASRNHNEGSGYTF.

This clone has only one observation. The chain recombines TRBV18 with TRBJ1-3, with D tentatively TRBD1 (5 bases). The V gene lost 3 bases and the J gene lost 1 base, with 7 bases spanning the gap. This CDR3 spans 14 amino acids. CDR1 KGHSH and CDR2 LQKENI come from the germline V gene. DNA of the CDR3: TGTGCCAGCTCACCCGACAGTTCTGGAAACACCATATATTTT. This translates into CASSPDSSGNTIYF.

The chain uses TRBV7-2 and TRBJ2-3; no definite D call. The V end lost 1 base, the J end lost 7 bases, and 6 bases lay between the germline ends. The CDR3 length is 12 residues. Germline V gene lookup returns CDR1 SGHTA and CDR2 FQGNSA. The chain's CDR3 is CASSLERYTQYF. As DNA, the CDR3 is TGTGCCAGCAGCTTAGAGCGTTATACGCAGTATTTT.

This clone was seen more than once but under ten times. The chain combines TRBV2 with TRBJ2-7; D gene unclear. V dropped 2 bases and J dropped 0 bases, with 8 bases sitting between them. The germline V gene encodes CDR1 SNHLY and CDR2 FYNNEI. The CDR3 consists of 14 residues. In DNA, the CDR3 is TGTGCCAGCAGTGAAAGGTCGGTCTCCTACGAGCAGTACTTC. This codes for CASSERSVSYEQYF.